The entry below describes one T cell receptor beta chain. V lost 0 bases, J lost 6 bases, and 24 bases lay in between. Germline lookup yields CDR1 LGHNA and CDR2 YNFKEQ. This CDR3 comprises 19 residues. This sample stems from a study of beta chain features in type 1 diabetes. Expressed TCRB transcripts got sequenced, as all isolated RNA was reverse transcribed. Assay: immunoSEQ multiplex PCR; the TCRdb copy retains only in-frame clones and omits some. Here the sample spans 30,000 to 45,000 clones, about 64% being singletons. CD4+ naive, central memory, regulatory and stem cell-like memory cells were sorted via CD45RO/CCR7/CD25/CD127/CD95/CD27.

The receptor was isolated from a woman in her twenties or thirties in good health. V gene TRBV4-2 combines with J gene TRBJ2-1; the D gene is possibly TRBD2 (6 bases). The source material was Tregs from blood. The CDR3 here is CASSQDAGKSVAERNEQFF. The CDR3 nucleotides read TGTGCCAGCAGCCAAGATGCCGGGAAGTCAGTAGCGGAGCGCAATGAGCAGTTCTTC.